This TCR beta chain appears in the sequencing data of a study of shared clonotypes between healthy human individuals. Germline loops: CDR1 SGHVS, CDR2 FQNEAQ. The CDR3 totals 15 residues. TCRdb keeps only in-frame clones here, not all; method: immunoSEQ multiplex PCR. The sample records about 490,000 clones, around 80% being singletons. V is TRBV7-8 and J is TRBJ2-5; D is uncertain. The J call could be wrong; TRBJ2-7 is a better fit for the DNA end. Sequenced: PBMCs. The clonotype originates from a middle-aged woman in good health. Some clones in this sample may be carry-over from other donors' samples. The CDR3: CGGSFLRYSPYEQYF. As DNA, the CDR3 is TGTGGCGGCAGTTTCCTCCGCTACTCACCCTACGAGCAGTACTTC.